This T cell receptor beta chain was documented in a study of cytomegalovirus exposure and HLA in healthy donors. While unrecorded immune exposures were likely, the donors were nominally healthy when sampled. This clone showed up just a few times. The ends were cut back, 0 bases at V and 2 bases at J, with 10 bases in the middle. The CDR3 runs to 15 residues. CDR1 SGDLS and CDR2 YYNGEE come from the germline V gene. Primers for the PCR totalled 60 Vbeta and 13 Jbeta. TCRdb's copy holds only in-frame clones and misses some; the assay was immunoSEQ multiplex PCR. The table includes about 230,000 clones, 77% detected once.

The specimen was PBMCs. V gene TRBV9 combines with J gene TRBJ2-3, with D uncertain. The source is a woman aged 55-69 years in good health and CMV-seropositive. The CDR3 DNA sequence: TGTGCCAGCAGCGTAGAGATTGACAACACAGATACGCAGTATTTT. It is translated as CASSVEIDNTDTQYF. Variable domain in full (rest from reference TRBV9 and TRBJ2-3): DSGVTQTPKHLITATGQRVTLRCSPRSGDLSVYWYQQSLDQGLQFLIQYYNGEERAKGNILERFSAQQFPDLHSELNLSSLELGDSALYFCASSVEIDNTDTQYFGPGTRLTVL.